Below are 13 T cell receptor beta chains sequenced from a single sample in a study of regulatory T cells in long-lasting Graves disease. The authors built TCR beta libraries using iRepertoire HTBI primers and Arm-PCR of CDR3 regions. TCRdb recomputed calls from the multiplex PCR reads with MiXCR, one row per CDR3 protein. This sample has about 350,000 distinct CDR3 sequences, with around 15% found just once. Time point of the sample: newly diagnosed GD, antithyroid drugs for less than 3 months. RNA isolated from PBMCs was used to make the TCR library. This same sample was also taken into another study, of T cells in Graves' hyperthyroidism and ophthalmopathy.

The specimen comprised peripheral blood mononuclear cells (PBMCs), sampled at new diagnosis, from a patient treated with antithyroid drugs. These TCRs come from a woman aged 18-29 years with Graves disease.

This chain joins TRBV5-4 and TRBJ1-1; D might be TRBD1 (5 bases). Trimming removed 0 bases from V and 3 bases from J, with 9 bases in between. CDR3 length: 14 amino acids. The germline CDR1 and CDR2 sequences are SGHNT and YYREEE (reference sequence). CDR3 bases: TGTGCCAGCAGCTTGGGCATACAGGACACTGAAGCTTTCTTT. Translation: CASSLGIQDTEAFF.

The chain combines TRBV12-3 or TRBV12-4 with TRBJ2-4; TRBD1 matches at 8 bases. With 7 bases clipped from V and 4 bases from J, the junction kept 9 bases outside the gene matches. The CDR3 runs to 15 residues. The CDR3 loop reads CASNTMGQEKNIQYF. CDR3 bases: TGTGCCAGCAACACTATGGGACAGGAGAAAAACATTCAGTACTTC.

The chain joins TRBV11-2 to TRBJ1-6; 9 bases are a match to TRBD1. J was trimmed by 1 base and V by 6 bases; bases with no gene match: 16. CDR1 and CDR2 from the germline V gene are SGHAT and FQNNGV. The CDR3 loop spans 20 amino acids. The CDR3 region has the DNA TGTGCCAGCAGGAAACGGGGAGGACAGGGGTTTGATTCCTATAATTCACCCCTCCACTTT. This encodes CASRKRGGQGFDSYNSPLHF.

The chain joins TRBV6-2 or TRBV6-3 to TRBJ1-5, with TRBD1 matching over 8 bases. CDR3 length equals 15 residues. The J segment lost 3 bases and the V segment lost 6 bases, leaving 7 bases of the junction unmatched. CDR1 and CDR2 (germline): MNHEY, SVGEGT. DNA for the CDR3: TGTGCCAGCAGGAGACAGGGGAGACCCAATCAGCCCCAGCATTTT. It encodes CASRRQGRPNQPQHF.

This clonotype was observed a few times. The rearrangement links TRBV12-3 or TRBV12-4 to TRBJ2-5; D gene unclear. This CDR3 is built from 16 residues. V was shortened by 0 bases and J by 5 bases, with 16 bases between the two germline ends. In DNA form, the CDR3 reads TGTGCCAGCAGTTTAGCTGCGGACCCACGGGCGGAGACCCAGTACTTC. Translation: CASSLAADPRAETQYF.

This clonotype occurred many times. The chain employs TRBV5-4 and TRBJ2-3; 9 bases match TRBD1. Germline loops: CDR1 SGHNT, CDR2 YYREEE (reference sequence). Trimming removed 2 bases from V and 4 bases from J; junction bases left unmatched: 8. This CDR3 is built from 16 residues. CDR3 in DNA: TGTGCCAGCAGCTTACCGGGACAGGGTGGCCCAGATACGCAGTATTTT. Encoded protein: CASSLPGQGGPDTQYF. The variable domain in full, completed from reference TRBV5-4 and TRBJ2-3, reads ETGVTQSPTHLIKTRGQQVTLRCSSQSGHNTVSWYQQALGQGPQFIFQYYREEENGRGNFPPRFSGLQFPNYSSELNVNALELDDSALYLCASSLPGQGGPDTQYFGPGTRLTVL.

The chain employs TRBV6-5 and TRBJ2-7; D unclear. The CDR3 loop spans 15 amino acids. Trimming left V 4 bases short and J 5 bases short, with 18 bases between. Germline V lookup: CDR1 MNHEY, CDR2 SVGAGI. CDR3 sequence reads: CASSSTWWQLNEQYF. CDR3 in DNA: TGTGCCAGCAGTTCCACCTGGTGGCAGTTGAACGAGCAGTACTTC.

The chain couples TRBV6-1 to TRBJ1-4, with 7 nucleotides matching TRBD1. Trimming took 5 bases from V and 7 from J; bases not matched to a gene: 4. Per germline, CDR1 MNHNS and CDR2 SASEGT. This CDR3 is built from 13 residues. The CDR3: CASSTGVAEKLFF. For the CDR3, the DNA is TGTGCCAGCAGTACAGGGGTAGCTGAAAAACTGTTTTTT.

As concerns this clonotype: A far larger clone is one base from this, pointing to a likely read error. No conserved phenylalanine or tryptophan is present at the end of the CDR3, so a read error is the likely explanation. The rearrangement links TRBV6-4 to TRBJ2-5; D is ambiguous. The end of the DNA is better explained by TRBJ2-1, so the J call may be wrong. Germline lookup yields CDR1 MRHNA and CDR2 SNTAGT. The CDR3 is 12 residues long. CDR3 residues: CASSDRENEQFL. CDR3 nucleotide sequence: TGTGCCAGCAGTGACAGAGAAAATGAGCAGTTCCTC.

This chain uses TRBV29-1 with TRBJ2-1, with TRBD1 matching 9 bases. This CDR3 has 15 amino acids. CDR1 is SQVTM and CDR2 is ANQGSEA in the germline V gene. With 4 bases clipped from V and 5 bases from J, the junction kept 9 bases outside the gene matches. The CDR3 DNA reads TGCAGCGTTGCCGGGGACAGGGAAAAAGACAATGAGCAGTTCTTC. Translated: CSVAGDREKDNEQFF.

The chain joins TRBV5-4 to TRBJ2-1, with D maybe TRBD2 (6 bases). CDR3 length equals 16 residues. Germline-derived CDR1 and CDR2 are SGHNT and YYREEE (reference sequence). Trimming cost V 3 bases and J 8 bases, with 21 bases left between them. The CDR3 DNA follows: TGTGCCAGCAGCTATTTACCGGGCTCCACGGGGGATGAGCAGTTCTTC. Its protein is CASSYLPGSTGDEQFF.

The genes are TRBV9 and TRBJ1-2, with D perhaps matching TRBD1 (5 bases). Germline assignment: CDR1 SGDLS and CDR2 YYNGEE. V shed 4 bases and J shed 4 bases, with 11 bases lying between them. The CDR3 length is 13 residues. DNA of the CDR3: TGTGCCAGCAGCCCACAGGCCGGCTATGGCTACACCTTC. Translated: CASSPQAGYGYTF.

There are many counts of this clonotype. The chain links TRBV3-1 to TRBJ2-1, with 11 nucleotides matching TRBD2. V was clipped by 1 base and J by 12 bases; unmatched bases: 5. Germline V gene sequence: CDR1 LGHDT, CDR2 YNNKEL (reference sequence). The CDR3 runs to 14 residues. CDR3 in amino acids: CASSQGLAGRWQFF. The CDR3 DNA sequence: TGTGCCAGCAGCCAAGGACTAGCGGGAAGATGGCAGTTCTTC.